The following is a T cell receptor (beta chain) sequence with its context. Its specificity is unknown. Primers included in the PCR were 60 Vbeta and 13 Jbeta primers. Clones were read by immunoSEQ multiplex PCR, and TCRdb kept only the in-frame ones, dropping some. The table has around 150,000 clones, over 80% seen once. The sample originates from a study of cytomegalovirus exposure and HLA in healthy donors. Regarding the study as a whole: Previous analysis showed most TCR beta V segments were productive about 87% or about 30% of the time.

This CDR3 comprises 15 residues. The V gene end was trimmed by 1 base and the J gene end by 10 bases; junction bases not matched to a gene: 5. Germline lookup yields CDR1 SEHNR and CDR2 FQNEAQ (reference sequence). The V call is TRBV7-9, the J call TRBJ1-6, with 9 nucleotides matching TRBD1. Sequencing was performed on PBMCs. The origin of this receptor is a human donor in good health. CDR3 in amino acids: CASSLVGTGISPLHF. CDR3 sequence (DNA): TGTGCCAGCAGCTTAGTGGGGACAGGGATATCACCCCTCCACTTT.